This T cell receptor (beta chain) derives from a study of T-cell memory formation after mild COVID-19. The V and J ends lost 1 base and 5 bases respectively, with 5 bases between them. Germline CDR1 SGHDT, CDR2 YYEEEE. The CDR3 is made up of 12 amino acids. MiXCR was run by TCRdb on the 5' RACE reads, yielding one entry per CDR3 protein. Among around 83,000 distinct CDR3 sequences listed, about 23% were seen once. This clonotype occurred many times. The chain combines TRBV5-6 with TRBJ2-3; D call uncertain. The sequencing input was PBMCs or a T cell subset sorted from them (not recorded which). The TCR originated in a man in his late teens or twenties who had mild COVID-19 (a few samples of this study predate the infection). Cell type and time point are not known. CDR3 sequence reads: CASSLQVDTQYF. The DNA of the CDR3 is TGTGCCAGCAGCTTGCAGGTAGATACGCAGTATTTT.